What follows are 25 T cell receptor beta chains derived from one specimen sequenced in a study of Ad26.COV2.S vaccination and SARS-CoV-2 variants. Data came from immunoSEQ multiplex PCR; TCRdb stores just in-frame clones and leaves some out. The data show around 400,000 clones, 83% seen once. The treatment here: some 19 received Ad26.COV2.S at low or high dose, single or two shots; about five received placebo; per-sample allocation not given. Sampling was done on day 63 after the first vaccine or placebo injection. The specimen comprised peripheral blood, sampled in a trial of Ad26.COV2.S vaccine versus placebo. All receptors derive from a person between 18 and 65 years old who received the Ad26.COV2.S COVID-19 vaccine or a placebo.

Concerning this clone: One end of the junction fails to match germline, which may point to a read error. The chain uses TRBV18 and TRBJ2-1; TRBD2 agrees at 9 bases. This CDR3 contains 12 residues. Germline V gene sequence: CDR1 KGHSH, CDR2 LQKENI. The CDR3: CASSPVPGLAVF. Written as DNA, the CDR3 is TGTGCCAGCTCACCAGTACCGGGACTAGCAGTCTTC.

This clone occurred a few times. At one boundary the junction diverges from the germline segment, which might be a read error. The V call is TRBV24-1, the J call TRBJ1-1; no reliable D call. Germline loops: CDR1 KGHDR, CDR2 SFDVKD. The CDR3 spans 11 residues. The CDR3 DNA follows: TGTGCCACCAGTGATTCCAGACACTGTTACTTT. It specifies CATSDSRHCYF.

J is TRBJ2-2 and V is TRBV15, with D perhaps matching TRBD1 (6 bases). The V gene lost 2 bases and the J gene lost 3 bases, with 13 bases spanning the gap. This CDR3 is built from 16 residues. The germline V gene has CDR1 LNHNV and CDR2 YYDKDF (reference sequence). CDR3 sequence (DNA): TGTGCCACCAGCAGATATAGGACAGTGGACACCGGGGAGCTGTTTTTT. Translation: CATSRYRTVDTGELFF.

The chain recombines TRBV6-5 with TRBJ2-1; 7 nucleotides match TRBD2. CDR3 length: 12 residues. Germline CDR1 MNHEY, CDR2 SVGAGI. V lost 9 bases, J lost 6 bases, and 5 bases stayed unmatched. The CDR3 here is CASREGGNEQFF. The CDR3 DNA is TGTGCCAGTAGGGAGGGAGGCAATGAGCAGTTCTTC.

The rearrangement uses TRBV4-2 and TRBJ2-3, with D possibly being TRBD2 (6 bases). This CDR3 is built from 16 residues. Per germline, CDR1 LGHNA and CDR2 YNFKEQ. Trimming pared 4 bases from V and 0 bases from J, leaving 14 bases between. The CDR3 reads CASSLGTRASTDTQYF. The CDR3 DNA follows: TGTGCCAGCAGCCTAGGGACTCGGGCTAGCACAGATACGCAGTATTTT.

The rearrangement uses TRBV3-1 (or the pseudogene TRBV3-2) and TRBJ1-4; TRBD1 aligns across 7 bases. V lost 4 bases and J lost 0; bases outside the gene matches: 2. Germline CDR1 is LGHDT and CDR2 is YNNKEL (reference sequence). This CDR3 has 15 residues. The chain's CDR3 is CASSRQGTTNEKLFF. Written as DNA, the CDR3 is TGTGCCAGCAGCCGACAGGGAACAACTAATGAAAAACTGTTTTTT.

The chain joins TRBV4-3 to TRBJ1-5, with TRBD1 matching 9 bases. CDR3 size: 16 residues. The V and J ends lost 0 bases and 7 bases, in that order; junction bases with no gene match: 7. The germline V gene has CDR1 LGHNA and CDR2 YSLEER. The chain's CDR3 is CASSQDSGTGLQPQHF. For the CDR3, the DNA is TGCGCCAGCAGCCAAGATTCCGGGACAGGGTTGCAGCCCCAGCATTTT.

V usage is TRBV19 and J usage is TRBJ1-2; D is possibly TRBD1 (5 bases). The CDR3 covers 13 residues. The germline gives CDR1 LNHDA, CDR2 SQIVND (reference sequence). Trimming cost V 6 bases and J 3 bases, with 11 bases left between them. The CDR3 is CASSPGLDYGYTF. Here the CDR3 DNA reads TGTGCCAGTAGCCCGGGACTCGACTATGGCTACACCTTC. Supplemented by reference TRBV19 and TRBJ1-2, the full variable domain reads DGGITQSPKYLFRKEGQNVTLSCEQNLNHDAMYWYRQDPGQGLRLIYYSQIVNDFQKGDIAEGYSVSREKKESFPLTVTSAQKNPTAFYLCASSPGLDYGYTFGSGTRLTVV.

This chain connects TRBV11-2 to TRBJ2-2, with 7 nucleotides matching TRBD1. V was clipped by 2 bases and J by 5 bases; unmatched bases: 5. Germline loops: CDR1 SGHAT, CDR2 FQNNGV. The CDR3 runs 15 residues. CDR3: CASSLRGGGTGELFF. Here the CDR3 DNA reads TGTGCCAGCAGCTTAAGAGGGGGCGGAACCGGGGAGCTGTTTTTT.

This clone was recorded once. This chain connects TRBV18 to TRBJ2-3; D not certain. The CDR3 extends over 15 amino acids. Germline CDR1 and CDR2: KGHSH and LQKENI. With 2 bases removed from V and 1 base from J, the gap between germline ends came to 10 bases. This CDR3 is CASSPTIGGTDTQYF. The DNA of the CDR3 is TGTGCCAGCTCACCAACGATCGGCGGCACAGATACGCAGTATTTT.

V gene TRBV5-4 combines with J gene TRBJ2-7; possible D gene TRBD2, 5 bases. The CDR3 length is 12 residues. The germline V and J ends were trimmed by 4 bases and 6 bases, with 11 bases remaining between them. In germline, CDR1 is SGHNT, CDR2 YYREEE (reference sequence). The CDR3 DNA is TGTGCCAGCAGCCCGGGATCCAGCGAGCAGTACTTC. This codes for CASSPGSSEQYF.

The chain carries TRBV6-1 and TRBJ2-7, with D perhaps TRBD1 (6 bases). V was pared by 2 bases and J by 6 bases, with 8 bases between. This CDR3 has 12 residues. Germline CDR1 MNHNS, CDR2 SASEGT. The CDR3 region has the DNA TGTGCCAGCAGTGAAAACAGGGTCGAGCAGTACTTC. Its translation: CASSENRVEQYF.

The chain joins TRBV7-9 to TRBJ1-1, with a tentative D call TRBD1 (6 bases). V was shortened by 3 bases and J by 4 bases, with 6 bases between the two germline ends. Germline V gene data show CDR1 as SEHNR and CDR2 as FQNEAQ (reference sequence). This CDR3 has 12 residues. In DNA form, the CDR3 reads TGTGCCAGCAGCTTGGGGGCCACTGAAGCTTTCTTT. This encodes CASSLGATEAFF.

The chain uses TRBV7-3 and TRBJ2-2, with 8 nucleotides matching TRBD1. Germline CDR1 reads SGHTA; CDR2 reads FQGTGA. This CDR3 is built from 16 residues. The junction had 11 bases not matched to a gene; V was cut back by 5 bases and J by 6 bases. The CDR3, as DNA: TGTGCCAGCAGCGCCAGGGGGACAGGAGTAGCCGGGGAGCTGTTTTTT. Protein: CASSARGTGVAGELFF.

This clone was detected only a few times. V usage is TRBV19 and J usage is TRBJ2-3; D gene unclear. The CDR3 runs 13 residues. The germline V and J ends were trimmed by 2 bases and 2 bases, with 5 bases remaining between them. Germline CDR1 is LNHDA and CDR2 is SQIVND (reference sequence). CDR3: CASSILPTDTQYF. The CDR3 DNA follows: TGTGCCAGTAGTATACTACCCACAGATACGCAGTATTTT. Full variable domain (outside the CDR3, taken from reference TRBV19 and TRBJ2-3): DGGITQSPKYLFRKEGQNVTLSCEQNLNHDAMYWYRQDPGQGLRLIYYSQIVNDFQKGDIAEGYSVSREKKESFPLTVTSAQKNPTAFYLCASSILPTDTQYFGPGTRLTVL.

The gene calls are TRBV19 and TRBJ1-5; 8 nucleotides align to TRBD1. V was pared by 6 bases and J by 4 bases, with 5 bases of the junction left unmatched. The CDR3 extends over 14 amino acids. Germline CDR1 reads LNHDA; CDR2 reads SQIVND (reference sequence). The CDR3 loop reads CASSIDRGNQPQHF. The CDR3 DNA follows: TGTGCCAGTAGCATTGACAGGGGAAATCAGCCCCAGCATTTT.

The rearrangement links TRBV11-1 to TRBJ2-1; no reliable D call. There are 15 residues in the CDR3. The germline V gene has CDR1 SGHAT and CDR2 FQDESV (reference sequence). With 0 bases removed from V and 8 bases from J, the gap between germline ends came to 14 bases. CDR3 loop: CASSLAWVAGYEQFF. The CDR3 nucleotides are TGTGCCAGCAGCTTAGCGTGGGTAGCCGGGTATGAGCAGTTCTTC.

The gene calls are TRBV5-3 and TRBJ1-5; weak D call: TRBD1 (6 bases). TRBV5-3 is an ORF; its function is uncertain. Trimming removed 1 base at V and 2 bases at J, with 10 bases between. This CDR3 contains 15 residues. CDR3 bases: TGTGCCAGAAGCTTGTTAGGGGGAGGCAATCAGCCCCAGCATTTT. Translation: CARSLLGGGNQPQHF.

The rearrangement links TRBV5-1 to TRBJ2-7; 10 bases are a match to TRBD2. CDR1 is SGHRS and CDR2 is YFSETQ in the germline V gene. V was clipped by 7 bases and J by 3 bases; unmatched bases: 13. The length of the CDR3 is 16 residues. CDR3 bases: TGCGCCAGCCCCCAGCGGTGCGGGACTAGCGACTACGAGCAGTACTTC. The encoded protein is CASPQRCGTSDYEQYF.

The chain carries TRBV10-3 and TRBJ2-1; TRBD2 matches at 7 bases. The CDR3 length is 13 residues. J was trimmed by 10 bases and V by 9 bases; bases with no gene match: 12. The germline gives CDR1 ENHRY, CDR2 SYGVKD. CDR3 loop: CAILAEEGGEQFF. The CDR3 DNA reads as TGTGCCATTCTAGCGGAGGAGGGAGGGGAGCAGTTCTTC.

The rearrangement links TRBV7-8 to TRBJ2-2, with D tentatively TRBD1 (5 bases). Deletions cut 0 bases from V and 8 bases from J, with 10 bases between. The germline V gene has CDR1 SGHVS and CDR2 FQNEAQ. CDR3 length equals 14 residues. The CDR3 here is CASSLAGVEGELFF. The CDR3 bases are TGTGCCAGCAGCTTAGCAGGGGTCGAGGGGGAGCTGTTTTTT. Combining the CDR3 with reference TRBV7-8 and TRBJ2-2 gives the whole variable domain GAGVSQSPRYKVAKRGQDVALRCDPISGHVSLFWYQQALGQGPEFLTYFQNEAQLDKSGLPSDRFFAERPEGSVSTLKIQRTQQEDSAVYLCASSLAGVEGELFFGEGSRLTVL.

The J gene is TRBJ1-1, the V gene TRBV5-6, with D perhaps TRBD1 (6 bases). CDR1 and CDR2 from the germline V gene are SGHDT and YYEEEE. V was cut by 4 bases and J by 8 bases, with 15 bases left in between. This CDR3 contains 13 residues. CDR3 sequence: CASSPKVTGEAFF. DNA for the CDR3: TGTGCCAGCAGCCCGAAAGTAACAGGGGAAGCTTTCTTT. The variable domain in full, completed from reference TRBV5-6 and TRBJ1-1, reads DAGVTQSPTHLIKTRGQQVTLRCSPKSGHDTVSWYQQALGQGPQFIFQYYEEEERQRGNFPDRFSGHQFPNYSSELNVNALLLGDSALYLCASSPKVTGEAFFGQGTRLTVV.

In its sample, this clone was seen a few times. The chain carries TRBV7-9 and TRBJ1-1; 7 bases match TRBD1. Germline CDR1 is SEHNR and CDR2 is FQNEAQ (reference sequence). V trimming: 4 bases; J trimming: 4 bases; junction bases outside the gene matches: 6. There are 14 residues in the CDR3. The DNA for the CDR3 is TGTGCCAGCAGCTCCGACGACAGGGCCACTGAAGCTTTCTTT. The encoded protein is CASSSDDRATEAFF.

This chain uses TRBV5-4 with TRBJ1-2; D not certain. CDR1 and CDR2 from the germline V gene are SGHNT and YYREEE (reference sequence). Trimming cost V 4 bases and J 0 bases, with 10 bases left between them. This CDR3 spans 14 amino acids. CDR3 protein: CASSIDVSNYGYTF. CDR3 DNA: TGTGCCAGCAGCATAGACGTCTCTAACTATGGCTACACCTTC.

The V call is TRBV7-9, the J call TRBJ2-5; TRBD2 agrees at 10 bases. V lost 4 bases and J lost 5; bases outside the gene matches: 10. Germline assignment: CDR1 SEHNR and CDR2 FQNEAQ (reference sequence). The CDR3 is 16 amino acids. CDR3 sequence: CASSSSGRGRWETQYF. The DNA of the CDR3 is TGTGCCAGCAGCTCAAGCGGGAGGGGCCGTTGGGAGACCCAGTACTTC.